These 15 T cell receptor beta chains were all obtained from the same sample, sequenced in a study of human T cells and chemical hapten exposure. TCRdb redid the calling of the RACE reads with MiXCR, one entry per CDR3 protein. The table shows about 160,000 distinct CDR3 sequences, with roughly 25% occurring only once. Time point of the sample: patch test 3, about 24 weeks after DPC sensitization. Regarding treatment: therapeutic diphenylcyclopropenone sensitization with weekly scalp DPC. The material was whole blood, obtained in connection with sensitization to the hapten diphenylcyclopropenone (DPC). Receptors originate from a young woman with alopecia areata. Some clones in this sample may be carry-over from other donors' samples.

This clonotype was observed a handful of times. This sequence joins TRBV7-2 and TRBJ2-4; tentative D call: TRBD2 (6 bases). The CDR3 spans 13 residues. The germline V gene encodes CDR1 SGHTA and CDR2 FQGNSA. V was clipped by 3 bases and J by 6 bases, with 9 bases between them. Here the CDR3 reads CASSLGLINIQYF. CDR3 coding DNA: TGTGCCAGCAGCTTGGGACTCATAAACATTCAGTACTTC.

The rearrangement uses TRBV12-3 or TRBV12-4 and TRBJ2-3, with a possible D match to TRBD1 (5 bases). CDR3 length equals 14 residues. Trimming took off 5 bases at V and 2 bases at J, with 11 bases between the two ends. The CDR3 sequence: CASSTRQPTDTQYF. CDR3 nucleotides: TGTGCCAGCAGTACAAGACAGCCCACAGATACGCAGTATTTT.

This clonotype came up a few times. The J gene is TRBJ1-4, the V gene TRBV29-1; D not resolved. This CDR3 is built from 14 residues. Germline V gene lookup returns CDR1 SQVTM and CDR2 ANQGSEA. V was cut by 3 bases and J by 8 bases, with 16 bases left in between. In DNA form, the CDR3 reads TGCAGCGTTGACTTAAAGGGCGTTGGAGAAAAACTGTTTTTT. This codes for CSVDLKGVGEKLFF.

The chain links TRBV7-2 to TRBJ1-1, with D tentatively TRBD1 (5 bases). The CDR3 has 11 amino acids. Per germline, CDR1 SGHTA and CDR2 FQGNSA. Trimming shortened V by 5 bases and J by 10 bases, and 11 bases separated the two germline ends. The CDR3 sequence: CASSQGRVAFF. CDR3 coding DNA: TGTGCCAGCAGCCAAGGCAGGGTAGCTTTCTTT.

The genes are TRBV7-3 and TRBJ2-3; 7 bases agree with TRBD2. CDR1 is SGHTA, CDR2 FQGTGA, per germline. V was pared by 5 bases and J by 0 bases, with 8 bases of the junction left unmatched. This CDR3 region has 16 residues. The CDR3 here is CASSQVAGSSTDTQYF. Written as DNA, the CDR3 is TGTGCCAGCAGCCAAGTAGCGGGTTCTAGCACAGATACGCAGTATTTT.

This rearrangement joins TRBV29-1 to TRBJ1-1; D perhaps matches TRBD1 (5 bases). The V gene's germline CDR1 is SQVTM and CDR2 ANQGSEA. There are 14 residues in the CDR3. V lost 3 bases and J lost 1, with 12 bases in between. This CDR3 reads CSVEAGTGNTEAFF. CDR3 nucleotide sequence: TGCAGCGTTGAGGCAGGGACGGGGAACACTGAAGCTTTCTTT.

The chain combines TRBV7-9 with TRBJ2-4; a possible D gene is TRBD1 (6 bases). CDR1 and CDR2 from the germline V gene are SEHNR and FQNEAQ (reference sequence). Deletions cut 5 bases from V and 1 base from J, with 18 bases between. The CDR3 is made up of 17 amino acids. The CDR3 is CASSVTGWGEAKNIQYF. DNA of the CDR3: TGTGCCAGCAGCGTAACAGGGTGGGGAGAGGCCAAAAACATTCAGTACTTC.

The chain couples TRBV28 to TRBJ1-2; D is unresolved. Germline CDR1 and CDR2: MDHEN and SYDVKM. The V end lost 4 bases, the J end lost 7 bases, and 16 bases lay between the germline ends. This CDR3 has 14 amino acids. The CDR3 spells CASSSPSDVSGYTF. The CDR3 bases are TGTGCCAGCAGTTCCCCCTCCGATGTGAGTGGCTACACCTTC.

This clonotype was found a few times. The CDR3 region is CASSRPPSYEQYF. The CDR3 DNA reads as TGCGCCAGCAGCCGTCCCCCCTCCTACGAGCAGTACTTC. This rearrangement joins TRBV5-1 to TRBJ2-7; D gene uncertain. Germline V CDR1 and CDR2: SGHRS, YFSETQ. The ends were cut back, 4 bases at V and 0 bases at J, with 8 bases in the middle. This CDR3 region has 13 residues.

The V and J genes are TRBV29-1 and TRBJ2-3, with D unresolved. Germline V lookup: CDR1 SQVTM, CDR2 ANQGSEA. This CDR3 is built from 14 residues. Trimming took 6 bases from V and 2 from J, leaving 15 bases between them. The CDR3 coding sequence is TGCAGCGTCCGCCTGGGAAGTTACACAGATACGCAGTATTTT. Its translation is CSVRLGSYTDTQYF.

This chain connects TRBV4-2 to TRBJ2-5; D is uncertain. Trimming pared 5 bases from V and 3 bases from J, leaving 10 bases between. CDR3 size: 13 residues. Germline V CDR1 and CDR2: LGHNA, YNFKEQ. The CDR3 protein is CASSVQLEETQYF. As DNA, the CDR3 is TGTGCCAGCAGCGTCCAGCTGGAAGAGACCCAGTACTTC.

The chain recombines TRBV6-5 with TRBJ1-5; D possibly corresponds to TRBD1 (5 bases). Germline V gives CDR1 MNHEY, CDR2 SVGAGI. The V gene lost 0 bases and the J gene lost 4 bases, with 13 bases spanning the gap. This CDR3 spans 16 amino acids. The CDR3 loop is CASSYSKAGTNQPQHF. CDR3 nucleotides: TGTGCCAGCAGTTACTCTAAAGCAGGGACTAATCAGCCCCAGCATTTT.

CDR3 in amino acids: CASSPGQEYNEQFF. In DNA form, the CDR3 reads TGCGCCAGCAGTCCGGGACAGGAATACAATGAGCAGTTCTTC. The gene calls are TRBV5-1 and TRBJ2-1, with 8 positions matching TRBD1. CDR3 length: 14 amino acids. J gave up 4 bases and V 5 bases, and 5 bases lay outside the gene matches. In germline, CDR1 is SGHRS, CDR2 YFSETQ.

This clonotype was counted only a few times. This chain links TRBV3-1 with TRBJ2-3, with D maybe TRBD1 (5 bases). The CDR3 spans 14 residues. V was cut by 2 bases and J by 6 bases, with 12 bases left in between. CDR1 is LGHDT and CDR2 is YNNKEL in the germline V gene (reference sequence). The CDR3 here is CASSQMAAGDTQYF. The CDR3 nucleotides read TGTGCCAGCAGCCAAATGGCGGCAGGGGATACGCAGTATTTT.

The gene calls are TRBV6-2 or TRBV6-3 and TRBJ2-5, with D perhaps TRBD2 (6 bases). The CDR3 sequence is 14 residues long. The germline CDR1 and CDR2 sequences are MNHEY and SVGEGT. Between the trimmed V and J ends, which lost 6 bases and 5 bases, there was a span of 16 bases. The CDR3 is CASSPSGGGETQYF. DNA of the CDR3: TGTGCCAGCAGCCCCTCCGGGGGAGGCGAGACCCAGTACTTC.